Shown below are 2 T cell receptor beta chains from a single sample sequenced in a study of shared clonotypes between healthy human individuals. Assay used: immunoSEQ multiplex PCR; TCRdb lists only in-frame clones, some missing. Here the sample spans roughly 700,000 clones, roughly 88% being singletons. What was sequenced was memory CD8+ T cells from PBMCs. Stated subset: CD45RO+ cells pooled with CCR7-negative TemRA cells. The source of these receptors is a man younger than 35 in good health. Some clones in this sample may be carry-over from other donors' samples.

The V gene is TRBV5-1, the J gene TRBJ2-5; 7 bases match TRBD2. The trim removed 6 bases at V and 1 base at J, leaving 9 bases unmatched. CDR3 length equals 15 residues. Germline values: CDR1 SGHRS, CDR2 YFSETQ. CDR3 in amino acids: CASNLGRTSQETQYF. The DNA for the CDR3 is TGCGCCAGCAACCTCGGTCGGACTAGCCAAGAGACCCAGTACTTC.

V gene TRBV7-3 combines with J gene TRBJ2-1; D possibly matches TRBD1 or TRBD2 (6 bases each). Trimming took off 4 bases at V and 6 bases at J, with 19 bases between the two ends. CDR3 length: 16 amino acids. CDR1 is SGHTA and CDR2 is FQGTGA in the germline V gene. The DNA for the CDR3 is TGTGCCAGCAGCTGGTTAGGTGGGGGGCCCCTCAATGAGCAGTTCTTC. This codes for CASSWLGGGPLNEQFF.